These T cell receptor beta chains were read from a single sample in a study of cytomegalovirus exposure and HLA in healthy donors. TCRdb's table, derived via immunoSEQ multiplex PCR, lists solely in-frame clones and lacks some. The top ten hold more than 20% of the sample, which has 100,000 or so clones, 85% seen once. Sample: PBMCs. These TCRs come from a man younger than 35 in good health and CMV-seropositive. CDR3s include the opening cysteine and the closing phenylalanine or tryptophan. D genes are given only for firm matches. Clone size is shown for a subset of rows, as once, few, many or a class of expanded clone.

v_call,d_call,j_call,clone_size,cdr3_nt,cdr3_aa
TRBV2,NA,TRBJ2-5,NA,TGTGCCAGCACAAAGGGGATGCAAGAGACCCAGTACTTC,CASTKGMQETQYF
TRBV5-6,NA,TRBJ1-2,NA,TGTGCCAGCAGCTTGCTAACCTTCTATGGCTACACCTTC,CASSLLTFYGYTF
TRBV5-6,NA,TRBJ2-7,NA,TGTGCCAGCAGCTTGTTTCAGGGGTCAGGGGTTCCCTACGAGCAGTACTTC,CASSLFQGSGVPYEQYF
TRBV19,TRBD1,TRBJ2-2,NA,TGTGCCAGTAGTACGACAGGGACGGGGACCGGGGAGCTGTTTTTT,CASSTTGTGTGELFF
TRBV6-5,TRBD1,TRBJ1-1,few,TGTGCCAGCAGTGCGAGACAGGGTGAAGCTTTCTTT,CASSARQGEAFF
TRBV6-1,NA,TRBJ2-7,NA,TGTGCCAGCATTAGAAGCAGGGGGGCGGACGAGCAGTACTTC,CASIRSRGADEQYF
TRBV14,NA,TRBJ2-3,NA,TGTGCCAGCAGCCAAGTCACGGCGGGTACGCAGTATTTT,CASSQVTAGTQYF
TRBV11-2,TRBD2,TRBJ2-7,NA,TGTGCCAGCAGCTTACTGGGGGGGGTCTACGAGCAGTACTTC,CASSLLGGVYEQYF
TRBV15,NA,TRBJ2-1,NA,TGTGCCACCAGCAGAGAGCGGACAGTACCCTACAATGAGCAGTTCTTC,CATSRERTVPYNEQFF
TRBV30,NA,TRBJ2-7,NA,TGTGCCTGGAGTGATCCCGGGGACGAGCAGTACTTC,CAWSDPGDEQYF
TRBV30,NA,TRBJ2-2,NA,TGTGCCTGGAACCCCGGGGCCGGGGAGCTGTTTTTT,CAWNPGAGELFF
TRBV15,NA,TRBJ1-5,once,TGTGCCACCAGCAGAGATTGTTGCCAGTCAAATCAGCCCCAGCATTTT,CATSRDCCQSNQPQHF
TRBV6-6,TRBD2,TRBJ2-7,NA,TGTGCCAGCAGTTACTTAGCTAGCGGATCCTACGAGCAGTACTTC,CASSYLASGSYEQYF
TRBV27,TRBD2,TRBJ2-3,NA,TGTGCCAGCAACCAAGGTAGCGGGCTGAATACGCAGTATTTT,CASNQGSGLNTQYF
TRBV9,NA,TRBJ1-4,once,TGTGCCAGCAGCGTAGGCGGGAGGGCGACGAATGAAAAACTGTTTTTT,CASSVGGRATNEKLFF
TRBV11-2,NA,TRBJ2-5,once,TGTGCCAGCAGCTCCTACCGGGAGCAAGAGACCCAGTACTTC,CASSSYREQETQYF
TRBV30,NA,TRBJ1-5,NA,TGTGCCTGGAGTGTACAGGCCAATCAGCCCCAGCATTTT,CAWSVQANQPQHF
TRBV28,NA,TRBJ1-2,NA,TGTGCCAGCAGTTTGGACAGTTATGGCTACACCTTC,CASSLDSYGYTF
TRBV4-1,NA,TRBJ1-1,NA,TGCGCCAGCAGCCAACCTGGACAGTTGAACACTGAAGCTTTCTTT,CASSQPGQLNTEAFF
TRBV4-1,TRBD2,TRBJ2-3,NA,TGCGCCAGCAGCCAATGGACTAGCGGGAGGATCTCAGATACGCAGTATTTT,CASSQWTSGRISDTQYF
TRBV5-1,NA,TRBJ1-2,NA,TGCGCCAGCAGTTTCGACAGTAACTATGGCTACACCTTC,CASSFDSNYGYTF
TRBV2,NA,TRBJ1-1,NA,TGTGCCAGCACCCCGATGCCTCAAACTGAAAGCACTGAAGCTTTCTTT,CASTPMPQTESTEAFF
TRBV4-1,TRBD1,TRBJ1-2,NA,TGCGCCAGCAGCCGAGAGGGACAGGGGGCTGGCTACACCTTC,CASSREGQGAGYTF
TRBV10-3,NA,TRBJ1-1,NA,TGTGCCATCAGCACAGGGTCCAGGGTTACTGAAGCTTTCTTT,CAISTGSRVTEAFF
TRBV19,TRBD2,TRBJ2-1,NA,TGTGCCAGTAGTATACTAGCGGGAGGGCCCTACAATGAGCAGTTCTTC,CASSILAGGPYNEQFF
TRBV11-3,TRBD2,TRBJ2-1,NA,TGTGCCAGCAGCCAAAGACTAGCGGGATTTCATGAGCAGTTCTTC,CASSQRLAGFHEQFF
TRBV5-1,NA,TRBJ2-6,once,TGCGCCAGCAGCTTCTCACACGGGGATGGGGCCAACGTCCTGACTTTC,CASSFSHGDGANVLTF
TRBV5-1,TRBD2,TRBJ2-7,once,TGCGCCAGCAGCTTGGAGGGCCCGGGACTAGCGGGAGGAAGCTTCAGCTACGAGCAGTACTTC,CASSLEGPGLAGGSFSYEQYF
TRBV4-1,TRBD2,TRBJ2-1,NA,TGCGCCAGCAGCCAGCGGGAAATAGCGGGAGGGGGGGGCGATGATGAGCAGTTCTTC,CASSQREIAGGGGDDEQFF
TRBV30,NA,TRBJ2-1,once,TGTGCCTGGACTGGGGGGTACAATGAGCAGTTCTTC,CAWTGGYNEQFF
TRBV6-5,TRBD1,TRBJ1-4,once,TGTGCCAGCAGTCGAACCGGGACAGGGGATGAAAAACTGTTTTTT,CASSRTGTGDEKLFF
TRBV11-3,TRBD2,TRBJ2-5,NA,TGTGCCAGCAGCTTAGAGGGACTAGCGGGAGAGACCCAGTACTTC,CASSLEGLAGETQYF
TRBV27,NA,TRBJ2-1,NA,TGTGCCAGTTCCTTTACCAGGGAATCCTACAATGAGCAGTTCTTC,CASSFTRESYNEQFF
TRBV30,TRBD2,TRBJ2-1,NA,TGTGCCTGGAGTTACGGGACTAGCGGCATCTACAATGAGCAGTTCTTC,CAWSYGTSGIYNEQFF
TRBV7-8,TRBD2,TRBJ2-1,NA,TGTGCCAGCAGCTTAGTAGCGGGAGGGCCGAGGAATGAGCAGTTCTTC,CASSLVAGGPRNEQFF
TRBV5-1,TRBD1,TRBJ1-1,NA,TGCGCCAGCAGCTCCCAGGGGGCGTCTGAAGCTTTCTTT,CASSSQGASEAFF
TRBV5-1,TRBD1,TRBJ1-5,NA,TGCGCCAGCAGCTCGGGACAGCCTAATCAGCCCCAGCATTTT,CASSSGQPNQPQHF
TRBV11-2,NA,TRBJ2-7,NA,TGTGCCAGCAGCGAAATGGAAGGGGCAGGCGAGCAGTACTTC,CASSEMEGAGEQYF
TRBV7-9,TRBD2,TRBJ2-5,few,TGTGCCAGCAGCCAGGGACTAGCGGGAGGGCCGGTGGAGACCCAGTACTTC,CASSQGLAGGPVETQYF
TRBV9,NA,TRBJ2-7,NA,TGTGCCAGCAGCAGGTTGGCGGGAACCTCCTACGAGCAGTACTTC,CASSRLAGTSYEQYF
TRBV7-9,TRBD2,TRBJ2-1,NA,TGTGCCAGCAGCGAATCCGGGACTAGCGGACCTTGGGAGTCCAATGAGCAGTTCTTC,CASSESGTSGPWESNEQFF
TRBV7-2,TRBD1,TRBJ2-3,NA,TGTGCCAGCAGCGTACAGGGGGCGCGTGCAGATACGCAGTATTTT,CASSVQGARADTQYF
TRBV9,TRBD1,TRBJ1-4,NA,TGTGCCAGCAGCGCGGGACAGGGAAATGAAAAACTGTTTTTT,CASSAGQGNEKLFF
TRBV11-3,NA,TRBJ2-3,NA,TGTGCCAGCAGCTGGCAGGGGCTAGATACGCAGTATTTT,CASSWQGLDTQYF
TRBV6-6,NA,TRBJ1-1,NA,TGTGCCAGCAGTAACCAAGGGGCTGAAGCTTTCTTT,CASSNQGAEAFF
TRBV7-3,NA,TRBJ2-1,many,TGTGCCAGCAGCCCTTCACCAGGGAATGAGCAGTTCTTC,CASSPSPGNEQFF
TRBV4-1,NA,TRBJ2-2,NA,TGCGCCAGCAGCCACTTTGAGGGGGCGAACACCGGGGAGCTGTTTTTT,CASSHFEGANTGELFF
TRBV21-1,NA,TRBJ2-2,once,TGTGCCAGCAGCAAAGAGGGTAGCGGGGGGCCCGGGGAGCTGTTTTTT,CASSKEGSGGPGELFF
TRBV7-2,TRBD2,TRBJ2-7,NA,TGTGCCAGCAGCGAGACTAGCGCGAGCTCCTACGAGCAGTACTTC,CASSETSASSYEQYF
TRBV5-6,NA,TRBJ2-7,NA,TGTGCCAGCAGCTTGGACTGGCAGGGGGGTCGGTCCTACGAGCAGTACTTC,CASSLDWQGGRSYEQYF
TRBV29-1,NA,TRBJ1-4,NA,TGCAGCGTTGAGAGGTCAGGGTCCGAAAAACTGTTTTTT,CSVERSGSEKLFF
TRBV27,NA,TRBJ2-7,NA,TGTGCCAGCAGTTTATCTTCCAGGGTGGGTGAGCAGTACTTC,CASSLSSRVGEQYF
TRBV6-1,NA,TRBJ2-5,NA,TGTGCCAGCAGTGAAAGGGGAAACCAAGAGACCCAGTACTTC,CASSERGNQETQYF
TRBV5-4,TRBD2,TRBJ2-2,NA,TGTGCCAGCAGCTTCCCTCTGGGAGGGCTGGACACCGGGGAGCTGTTTTTT,CASSFPLGGLDTGELFF
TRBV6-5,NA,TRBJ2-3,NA,TGTGCCAGCTGCGGCACAGATACGCAGTATTTT,CASCGTDTQYF
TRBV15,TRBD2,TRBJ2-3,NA,TGTGCCACCAGCAGAGCGGGAGGACTAGCAACAGATACGCAGTATTTT,CATSRAGGLATDTQYF
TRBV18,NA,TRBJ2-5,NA,TGTGCCAGCTCACCAAGGGGAGAGACCCAGTACTTC,CASSPRGETQYF